The rows below give T cell receptor beta chains drawn from one sample of a study of cytomegalovirus exposure and HLA in healthy donors. Only in-frame clones appear in the TCRdb table, and some are missing; sequencing was by immunoSEQ multiplex PCR. This table has some 120,000 clones, about 80% appearing once. Material for sequencing was PBMCs. The receptor source for this set is a man aged 25-45 years in good health and CMV-seropositive. Each CDR3 is given with its conserved first and last residue. D genes are given only for firm matches.

d_call v_call cdr3_aa
TRBD1 TRBV4-1 CASSQVIQGAYGYTF
TRBD1 TRBV13 CASSRTFRDSENTEAFF
. TRBV9 CASSTGFLGDEQYF
. TRBV6-5 CASTPIKGRTDTQYF
TRBD2 TRBV5-1 CASSLDPSGGYEQYF
TRBD1 TRBV27 CASRRDRGYWNEKLFF
. TRBV10-3 CAIRTDSEAFF
TRBD1 TRBV15 CATSRGTGVDEQYF
TRBD2 TRBV6-4 CASSDSTSGGAETQYF
TRBD1 TRBV9 CASSVDPTGGLNTEAFF
. TRBV4-1 CASSHLRLTNEKLFF
TRBD1 TRBV27 CASGDRGVISPLHF
. TRBV4-1 CASSLRQVNEKLFF
. TRBV9 CASSLSLGASSYEQYF
. TRBV11-2 CASSLLTGRETQYF
TRBD2 TRBV6-1 CASSGTSFPETQYF
TRBD1 TRBV27 CASSPWDRANEKLFF
. TRBV2 CASTYQGGTDTQYF
TRBD2 TRBV19 CASGEGLAGGPETQYF
. TRBV7-8 CASSRGQQETQYF
TRBD1 TRBV28 CASSSPGQGISYEQYF
. TRBV2 CASIDLTGASYEQYF
. TRBV7-3 CASSLYGGEKLFF
. TRBV27 CASRDFYEQYF
. TRBV11-3 CASSLARGREAFF
. TRBV5-1 CASSDLQGEETQYF
TRBD1 TRBV10-1 CASSPGTGYEQYF
. TRBV15 CATSRDEESSYNSPLHF
TRBD1 TRBV5-1 CASSSGQGTNTEAFF
TRBD1 TRBV28 CASSLGTGRFGNQPQHF
. TRBV30 CAWSIGVLRTGELFF
. TRBV6-5 CASSEYPGELFF
. TRBV7-2 CASSLAPRSEQYF
. TRBV5-1 CASSSGNTEAFF
. TRBV6-5 CASSYHGREQYF
. TRBV5-6 CASSLDRRNSNEKLFF
TRBD2 TRBV29-1 CSVARGGQDTQYF
. TRBV5-6 CASSFGRAYGYTF
. TRBV20-1 CSAGLYEQYF
TRBD1 TRBV2 CASHFRQGNNSPLHF
TRBD1 TRBV7-2 CASSSGPGQGGTEAFF
. TRBV5-1 CASSQASPVNTEAFF
. TRBV7-9 CASTRAGELFF
TRBD1 TRBV7-2 CASSLAPGQAYGYTF
TRBD1 TRBV10-3 CAISDQDRGSTEAFF
. TRBV6-1 CASSDYSGANVLTF
. TRBV29-1 CSVLTGKGGNEQFF
. TRBV12-5 CASVPPVSYNEQFF
. TRBV9 CASSVGQNYQPQHF
. TRBV7-3 CASSPGGLGGGRGTEAFF
. TRBV12-5 CASGQTGTDTQYF
TRBD1 TRBV6-1 CASSDIRGAYGYTF
. TRBV12-2 CASRPRDRGVADTQYF
TRBD1 TRBV7-8 CASSRGQQETQYF
. TRBV27 CASSWGDGYTDTQYF
TRBD1 TRBV6-1 CASSEIGDRAYGYTF
TRBD1 TRBV7-6 CASSLKRGRTDTQYF
. TRBV29-1 CSAATGRNTEAFF
. TRBV6-1 CASSELGRDSTEAFF